This T cell receptor beta chain was identified during a study of blood T cell repertoires in COVID-19. Study-level background: PBMCs, B-cell-depleted T cells, or T cells were the source of the cDNA or gDNA that made up the material.

Using immunoSEQ multiplex PCR, the repertoire was profiled, and TCRdb retains in-frame clones only, with some absent. The repertoire includes 180,000 or so clones, more than 85% of them detected once, and about 0.95% sits in the top ten. The V segment lost 0 bases and the J segment 6 bases; nucleotides outside the gene matches: 5. The CDR3 sequence is 16 residues long. The germline V gene has CDR1 KGHSH and CDR2 LQKENI. The sequence was collected from a man between 18 and 35 years old with acute or convalescent COVID-19. This chain links TRBV18 with TRBJ1-5; 10 bases line up with TRBD1. What was sequenced was peripheral blood. The CDR3 DNA is TGTGCCAGCTCACCACCCCTCCGGGACAGGGGTCAGCCCCAGCATTTT. It is translated as CASSPPLRDRGQPQHF. The full variable domain, with the rest looked up from reference TRBV18 and TRBJ1-5, is NAGVMQNPRHLVRRRGQEARLRCSPMKGHSHVYWYRQLPEEGLKFMVYLQKENIIDESGMPKERFSAEFPKEGPSILRIQQVVRGDSAAYFCASSPPLRDRGQPQHFGDGTRLSIL.